In this sample, the clone carrying this T cell receptor (beta chain) turned up once. The data were obtained in a study of blood T cell repertoires in COVID-19. The wider study: Acute and convalescent COVID-19 specimens originated in the United States, Italy and Spain.

TCRdb's table, derived via immunoSEQ multiplex PCR, lists solely in-frame clones and lacks some. The table has some 250,000 clones, approximately 80% seen once. CDR1 ENHRY and CDR2 SYGVKD come from the germline V gene. The CDR3 extends over 14 amino acids. Trimming took 2 bases from V and 5 from J, leaving 10 bases between them. The source of this sequence is a man aged 40-50 years with acute or convalescent COVID-19. This chain joins TRBV10-3 and TRBJ1-5, with unresolved D. Material for sequencing was peripheral blood. CDR3 residues: CAISEMAGDQPQHF. The CDR3 DNA reads TGTGCCATCAGTGAGATGGCAGGTGATCAGCCCCAGCATTTT.